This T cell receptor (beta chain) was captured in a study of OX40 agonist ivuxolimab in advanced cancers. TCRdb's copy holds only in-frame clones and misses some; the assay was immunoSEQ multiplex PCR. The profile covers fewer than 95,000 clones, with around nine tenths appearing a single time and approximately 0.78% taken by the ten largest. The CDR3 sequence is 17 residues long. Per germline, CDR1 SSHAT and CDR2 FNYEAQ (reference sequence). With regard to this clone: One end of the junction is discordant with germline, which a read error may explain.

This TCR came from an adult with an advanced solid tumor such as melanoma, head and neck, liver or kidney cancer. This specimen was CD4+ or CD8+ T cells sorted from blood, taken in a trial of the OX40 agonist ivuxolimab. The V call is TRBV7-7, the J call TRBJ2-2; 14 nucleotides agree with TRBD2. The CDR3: CASSLGTSGSQDGELFF. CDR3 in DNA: TGTGCTAGCAGCTTAGGGACTAGCGGGAGTCAGGACGGGGAGCTGTTTTTT.